This T cell receptor beta chain was sequenced in a study of cytomegalovirus exposure and HLA in healthy donors. Whole-study results and caveats: According to a subsequent analysis, TCR clusters from the first cohort were inclined to appear together in the roughly 110 validation repertoires. It was confirmed in vitro that a few of the CMV-associated chains were specific for CMV antigens. Among TCR sequences, most were rare, though some public TCRs appeared in many donors.

The germline CDR1 and CDR2 sequences are SGHAT and FQNNGV. V was clipped by 5 bases and J by 3 bases, with 13 bases between them. The CDR3 covers 14 residues. With respect to this clone: Its antigen is undetermined.

Assay used: immunoSEQ multiplex PCR; TCRdb lists only in-frame clones, some missing. The data contain fewer than 200,000 clones, approximately 86% of them singletons. The chain recombines TRBV11-2 with TRBJ1-1; the D gene is possibly TRBD1 (5 bases). Specimen: PBMCs. This clonotype was sampled from a man aged 25-45 years in good health and CMV-seropositive. The CDR3 nucleotides are TGTGCCAGCAGCCCAGGGAGAAGGTACACTGAAGCTTTCTTT. This sequence encodes CASSPGRRYTEAFF.